These 26 T cell receptor beta chains originate from one sample sequenced in a study of memory CD4+ T cells and cytomegalovirus serostatus. The sort gate was single viable CD3+CD4+CD8-CD45RO+ cells for memory CD4+ T cells. Repertoires were generated with immunoSEQ multiplex PCR, while TCRdb's copy carries only in-frame clones and drops some. This table has about 75,000 clones, 78% appearing once. Sequenced sample: memory CD4+ T cells from blood. The receptors were gathered from an adult in good health and CMV-seropositive.

V gene TRBV7-9 combines with J gene TRBJ2-2, with unresolved D. This CDR3 comprises 13 residues. Per germline, CDR1 SEHNR and CDR2 FQNEAQ (reference sequence). Trimming cost V 5 bases and J 6 bases, with 10 bases left between them. The CDR3 spells CASSRHEAGELFF. The CDR3 coding sequence is TGTGCCAGCAGCCGTCATGAGGCCGGGGAGCTGTTTTTT.

V and J are TRBV10-3 and TRBJ2-2; 9 bases are a match to TRBD2. The CDR3 is made up of 17 amino acids. Germline V gene lookup returns CDR1 ENHRY and CDR2 SYGVKD. After removal of 0 bases from V and 1 base from J, the junction contained 3 bases not matched to a gene. The CDR3 sequence: CAISESGSGGNTGELFF. The CDR3 DNA sequence: TGTGCCATCAGTGAGTCAGGTAGCGGGGGGAACACCGGGGAGCTGTTTTTT.

The chain joins TRBV7-9 to TRBJ1-3; D unclear. The CDR3 has 16 amino acids. Trimming stripped 6 bases from V and 3 bases from J, with 18 bases between. The germline CDR1 and CDR2 sequences are SEHNR and FQNEAQ (reference sequence). DNA of the CDR3: TGTGCCAGCAGTCCCCTCTTGGCCCTAAGTGGAAACACCATATATTTT. Protein: CASSPLLALSGNTIYF.

V is TRBV5-1 and J is TRBJ2-7, with D possibly being TRBD1 (5 bases). Germline-derived CDR1 and CDR2 are SGHRS and YFSETQ. The V gene lost 1 base and the J gene lost 2 bases, with 13 bases spanning the gap. The length of the CDR3 is 15 residues. The CDR3 spells CASSLTREDTYEQYF. CDR3 nucleotide sequence: TGCGCCAGCAGCTTGACCCGAGAGGACACCTACGAGCAGTACTTC.

The rearrangement joins TRBV28 to TRBJ2-2, with D tentatively TRBD1 (6 bases). The CDR3 length is 16 residues. From germline, CDR1 is MDHEN and CDR2 SYDVKM. The germline V and J ends were trimmed by 3 bases and 5 bases, with 16 bases remaining between them. The chain's CDR3 is CASSLGRTDGTGELFF. CDR3 in DNA: TGTGCCAGCAGTTTGGGAAGGACAGACGGAACCGGGGAGCTGTTTTTT.

V and J are TRBV6-1 and TRBJ1-1, with TRBD1 identical over 7 bases. J gave up 6 bases and V 5 bases, and 9 bases lay outside the gene matches. The CDR3 loop spans 14 amino acids. In germline, CDR1 is MNHNS, CDR2 SASEGT. CDR3 sequence reads: CASSRGQRFSEAFF. CDR3 in DNA: TGTGCCAGCAGTAGGGGACAGAGGTTCTCTGAAGCTTTCTTT.

The V call is TRBV6-5, the J call TRBJ1-1; D gene ambiguous. V lost 4 bases and J 0 bases, leaving 12 bases between the germline ends. This CDR3 is built from 15 residues. Germline values: CDR1 MNHEY, CDR2 SVGAGI. The CDR3 loop is CASSSPGSLNTEAFF. CDR3 nucleotide sequence: TGTGCCAGCAGTTCCCCCGGGTCTTTGAACACTGAAGCTTTCTTT.

In its sample, this clone ranks as medium-sized. The J gene is TRBJ1-2, the V gene TRBV19, with 7 bases lining up with TRBD1. Germline CDR1 and CDR2: LNHDA and SQIVND (reference sequence). The CDR3 is 16 residues long. Losses at the gene ends were 6 bases for V and 2 bases for J; bases not matched to a gene: 12. The CDR3, as DNA: TGTGCCAGTAGACTCGATGGACAGGTGAGGAACTATGGCTACACCTTC. This sequence encodes CASRLDGQVRNYGYTF.

The chain recombines TRBV5-1 with TRBJ1-6, with 7 bases that match TRBD1. The germline gives CDR1 SGHRS, CDR2 YFSETQ. The CDR3 extends over 15 amino acids. V lost 1 base and J lost 7; bases outside the gene matches: 5. The CDR3 DNA reads TGCGCCAGCAGCTTGTGGGACAGTCAAAATTCACCCCTCCACTTT. As protein: CASSLWDSQNSPLHF.

The chain uses TRBV13 and TRBJ1-3; 7 bases are a match to TRBD1. The germline V gene encodes CDR1 PRHDT and CDR2 FYEKMQ (reference sequence). The CDR3 has 15 residues. With V trimmed by 2 bases and J by 0 bases, 1 base remained unmatched. The CDR3 nucleotides are TGTGCCAGCAGCTTACAGGGGGTCTCTGGAAACACCATATATTTT. Residues: CASSLQGVSGNTIYF.

The rearrangement links TRBV7-2 to TRBJ1-3; maybe TRBD1 (5 bases). From germline, CDR1 is SGHTA and CDR2 FQGNSA. There are 13 residues in the CDR3. The ends were cut back, 5 bases at V and 4 bases at J, with 9 bases in the middle. CDR3 nucleotides: TGTGCCAGCAGCCGAGGACACGGAAACACCATATATTTT. Its translation: CASSRGHGNTIYF.

This clone was counted between two and nine times. The chain has TRBV5-6 and TRBJ1-1; D is ambiguous. Germline V gives CDR1 SGHDT, CDR2 YYEEEE. CDR3 length: 15 residues. Trimming shortened V by 2 bases and J by 1 base, and 12 bases separated the two germline ends. CDR3 protein: CASSFYVLGNTEAFF. The CDR3 DNA sequence: TGTGCCAGCAGCTTTTATGTTCTAGGGAACACTGAAGCTTTCTTT.

The J gene is TRBJ1-1, the V gene TRBV19, with 7 bases matching TRBD1. Per the germline V gene, CDR1 is LNHDA and CDR2 is SQIVND (reference sequence). CDR3 length: 14 amino acids. Trimming took 5 bases from V and 3 from J; bases not matched to a gene: 6. The CDR3 nucleotides read TGTGCCAGTAGTGACAGGGAAAGGGACACTGAAGCTTTCTTT. Encoded protein: CASSDRERDTEAFF.

The chain is built from TRBV9 and TRBJ1-2, with unresolved D. The CDR3 is 11 residues long. The V gene lost 7 bases and the J gene lost 4 bases, with 8 bases spanning the gap. In germline, CDR1 is SGDLS, CDR2 YYNGEE. The CDR3 here is CASGQFYGYTF. The CDR3 DNA is TGTGCCAGCGGCCAGTTCTATGGCTACACCTTC.

The V call is TRBV11-3, the J call TRBJ2-3; 10 bases are shared with TRBD2. Germline-derived CDR1 and CDR2 are SGHNT and YENEEA. Germline trimming cut 6 bases from V and 0 bases from J; bases unmatched to any gene: 3. This CDR3 has 15 amino acids. CDR3 coding DNA: TGTGCCAGCAGGGGAGCGGGGGGGAGCACAGATACGCAGTATTTT. Translation gives CASRGAGGSTDTQYF.

A single count supports this clone. The rearrangement uses TRBV18 and TRBJ1-5; no firm D call. The V and J ends lost 2 bases and 4 bases respectively, with 6 bases between them. CDR1 KGHSH and CDR2 LQKENI come from the germline V gene. The CDR3 spans 13 residues. CDR3 in amino acids: CASSPGENQPQHF. The DNA for the CDR3 is TGTGCCAGCTCACCAGGGGAGAATCAGCCCCAGCATTTT.

The chain is built from TRBV10-3 and TRBJ1-1; 8 bases are a match to TRBD1. This CDR3 contains 13 residues. The V gene end was trimmed by 6 bases and the J gene end by 4 bases; junction bases not matched to a gene: 4. Germline lookup yields CDR1 ENHRY and CDR2 SYGVKD. The CDR3 DNA reads TGTGCCATCAGGGCTCAGGGGGCCACTGAAGCTTTCTTT. Its protein product is CAIRAQGATEAFF.

Here the CDR3 DNA reads TGCAGCGTTAACAGGGGCCATGAGCAGTTCTTC. Residues: CSVNRGHEQFF. The chain uses TRBV29-1 and TRBJ2-1; 7 positions agree with TRBD1. V shed 5 bases and J 8 bases; nucleotides not matched to a gene: 3. The CDR3 loop spans 11 amino acids. Germline-derived CDR1 and CDR2 are SQVTM and ANQGSEA.

This clone has only a few counts. This chain joins TRBV6-6 and TRBJ1-5; TRBD1 agrees at 9 bases. CDR1 MNHNY and CDR2 SVGAGI come from the germline V gene (reference sequence). The junction had 6 bases not matched to a gene; V was cut back by 5 bases and J by 4 bases. This CDR3 is 15 amino acids long. This CDR3 is CASSPQGAGNQPQHF. In DNA form, the CDR3 reads TGTGCCAGCAGTCCACAGGGGGCGGGAAATCAGCCCCAGCATTTT.

The chain combines TRBV28 with TRBJ2-7; D remains ambiguous. Trimming stripped 2 bases from V and 1 base from J, with 12 bases between. The germline gives CDR1 MDHEN, CDR2 SYDVKM. The CDR3 is 15 residues long. The CDR3 coding sequence is TGTGCCAGCAGTTTAAGTGGGCTCAAGTCCTACGAGCAGTACTTC. This gives the protein CASSLSGLKSYEQYF.

This sequence joins TRBV27 and TRBJ1-4; no firm D call. Deletions cut 8 bases from V and 4 bases from J, with 11 bases between. The CDR3 contains 13 residues. Germline CDR1 reads MNHEY; CDR2 reads SMNVEV (reference sequence). The chain's CDR3 is CASRKVNNEKLFF. The CDR3 DNA is TGTGCCAGCCGTAAGGTGAATAATGAAAAACTGTTTTTT. The entire variable domain, with the rest obtained from reference TRBV27 and TRBJ1-4, is as follows: EAQVTQNPRYLITVTGKKLTVTCSQNMNHEYMSWYRQDPGLGLRQIYYSMNVEVTDKGDVPEGYKVSRKEKRNFPLILESPSPNQTSLYFCASRKVNNEKLFFGSGTQLSVL.

This clone was seen once. The V call is TRBV2, the J call TRBJ1-5; D ambiguous. CDR3 length equals 13 residues. Germline CDR1 and CDR2: SNHLY and FYNNEI. V was cut by 2 bases and J by 4 bases, with 6 bases left in between. The CDR3 sequence: CASSELRNQPQHF. For the CDR3, the DNA is TGTGCCAGCAGTGAACTCAGGAATCAGCCCCAGCATTTT.

The genes are TRBV5-4 and TRBJ1-1; D unclear. The germline gives CDR1 SGHNT, CDR2 YYREEE (reference sequence). Trimming pared 0 bases from V and 5 bases from J, leaving 11 bases between. The CDR3 is 14 amino acids. The CDR3 is CASSLESQQTEAFF. Here the CDR3 DNA reads TGTGCCAGCAGCTTGGAAAGCCAGCAGACTGAAGCTTTCTTT.

The chain couples TRBV19 to TRBJ1-4; possible D gene TRBD1, 6 bases. Trimming removed 3 bases from V and 12 bases from J, with 11 bases in between. The CDR3 has 12 residues. CDR1 and CDR2 (germline): LNHDA, SQIVND (reference sequence). CDR3 in amino acids: CASSIGGRELFF. The CDR3 nucleotides read TGTGCCAGTAGTATCGGGGGGCGCGAACTGTTTTTT.

V gene TRBV7-2 combines with J gene TRBJ2-3, with D maybe TRBD2 (5 bases). V shed 3 bases and J shed 1 base, with 23 bases lying between them. Germline loops: CDR1 SGHTA, CDR2 FQGNSA. This CDR3 region has 19 residues. The CDR3: CASSLGLGSRAAGTDTQYF. The CDR3 DNA sequence: TGTGCCAGCAGCTTGGGGTTGGGGTCTAGGGCAGCGGGCACAGATACGCAGTATTTT.

The chain uses TRBV6-1 and TRBJ2-7; no definite D call. Looked up from germline, CDR1 is MNHNS and CDR2 is SASEGT. V dropped 4 bases and J dropped 5 bases, with 15 bases sitting between them. This CDR3 spans 14 amino acids. The CDR3 region has the DNA TGTGCCAGCAGTGCACGGACGATGGGCGACGAGCAGTACTTC. Protein: CASSARTMGDEQYF.